Below are 13 T cell receptor beta chains sequenced from a single sample in a study of T cell repertoires in cytomegalovirus infection. TCRdb recomputed calls from the reads with MiXCR, one row per CDR3 protein. In the table there are fewer than 550,000 distinct CDR3 sequences, about 26% of which are singletons. Sequenced input: PBMCs. These receptors were taken from a human donor in good health (CMV status not recorded). Some clones in this sample may be carry-over from other donors' samples.

This clonotype was detected a few times. This chain uses TRBV5-1 with TRBJ2-3; D perhaps matches TRBD1 (5 bases). This CDR3 is 14 amino acids long. CDR1 is SGHRS and CDR2 is YFSETQ in the germline V gene. The V gene lost 3 bases and the J gene lost 6 bases, with 14 bases spanning the gap. The CDR3 sequence is CASSSSTARDTQYF. CDR3 DNA: TGCGCCAGCAGCTCCTCGACAGCTCGGGATACGCAGTATTTT.

The gene calls are TRBV6-6 and TRBJ2-5; TRBD1 is a possible D gene (6 bases). Between the trimmed V and J ends, which lost 8 bases and 5 bases, there was a span of 18 bases. This CDR3 has 14 residues. Germline CDR1 and CDR2: MNHNY and SVGAGI (reference sequence). CDR3 region: CASGRGLSVETQYF. CDR3 sequence (DNA): TGTGCCAGCGGAAGGGGGTTGAGTGTGGAGACCCAGTACTTC.

This clonotype was seen a handful of times. The DNA for the CDR3 is TGTGCCAGCAGTTTCTTGAACAGTGCTAATGAAAAACTGTTTTTT. As protein: CASSFLNSANEKLFF. The rearrangement links TRBV28 to TRBJ1-4, with D uncertain. The CDR3 contains 15 residues. The V and J ends lost 3 bases and 3 bases respectively, with 11 bases between them. The germline CDR1 and CDR2 sequences are MDHEN and SYDVKM.

The chain uses TRBV19 and TRBJ2-6; either TRBD1 or TRBD2 may supply D (5 bases each). Germline V gene data show CDR1 as LNHDA and CDR2 as SQIVND (reference sequence). V was trimmed by 3 bases and J by 0 bases, leaving 15 bases between them. The CDR3 covers 18 residues. The CDR3 loop reads CASSIGAGKSSGANVLTF. The CDR3 DNA follows: TGTGCCAGTAGTATCGGGGCCGGGAAGAGCTCTGGGGCCAACGTCCTGACTTTC.

This chain joins TRBV27 and TRBJ2-3; no clear D. From germline, CDR1 is MNHEY and CDR2 SMNVEV (reference sequence). Trimming pared 1 base from V and 0 bases from J, leaving 8 bases between. The CDR3 extends over 15 amino acids. Written as DNA, the CDR3 is TGTGCCAGCAGTTTATTGGGTGACAGCACAGATACGCAGTATTTT. Translating gives CASSLLGDSTDTQYF.

Only a few counts were recorded for this clonotype. The genes are TRBV28 and TRBJ2-1, with no clear D. Germline lookup yields CDR1 MDHEN and CDR2 SYDVKM. V gave up 3 bases and J gave up 5 bases, with 11 bases separating them. The CDR3 consists of 14 residues. CDR3 DNA: TGTGCCAGCAGTTTTCTAGTTAGTGACAATGAGCAGTTCTTC. It encodes CASSFLVSDNEQFF.

The rearrangement uses TRBV6-6 and TRBJ2-4, with a tentative D call TRBD2 (6 bases). The germline V gene encodes CDR1 MNHNY and CDR2 SVGAGI (reference sequence). Trimming removed 11 bases at V and 14 bases at J, with 25 bases between. The CDR3 covers 13 residues. CDR3 DNA sequence: TGTGCCGCCAAGGACGGGACTCACACTTCGGAGTACTTC. It codes for CAAKDGTHTSEYF.

This clonotype appeared a few times. V is TRBV11-2 and J is TRBJ2-3, with a weak D call TRBD2 (6 bases). CDR3 size: 19 residues. Germline CDR1 SGHAT, CDR2 FQNNGV. Trimming took off 1 base at V and 4 bases at J, with 24 bases between the two ends. The CDR3 region is CASSLAPGSWWGGADTQYF. The CDR3 nucleotides read TGTGCCAGCAGCTTAGCTCCCGGGAGCTGGTGGGGAGGCGCAGATACGCAGTATTTT. Complete variable domain (other parts from reference TRBV11-2 and TRBJ2-3): EAGVAQSPRYKIIEKRQSVAFWCNPISGHATLYWYQQILGQGPKLLIQFQNNGVVDDSQLPKDRFSAERLKGVDSTLKIQPAKLEDSAVYLCASSLAPGSWWGGADTQYFGPGTRLTVL.

This clonotype was counted between two and nine times. The J gene is TRBJ2-2, the V gene TRBV7-8, with TRBD1 matching over 7 bases. Germline lookup yields CDR1 SGHVS and CDR2 FQNEAQ. Trimming took 5 bases from V and 7 from J; bases not matched to a gene: 1. The CDR3 covers 12 residues. In DNA form, the CDR3 reads TGTGCCAGCAGCAGGGACAGCGGGGAGCTGTTTTTT. It encodes CASSRDSGELFF.

This clonotype has only a few counts. The rearrangement links TRBV7-9 to TRBJ1-5; TRBD1 agrees at 8 bases. With V trimmed by 5 bases and J by 9 bases, 15 bases remained unmatched. Germline V gene data show CDR1 as SEHNR and CDR2 as FQNEAQ (reference sequence). The CDR3 spans 16 residues. In DNA form, the CDR3 reads TGTGCCAGCAGCAGACTTGGGACAGGTGCTGCCGGGCCCCAGCATTTT. Amino acids: CASSRLGTGAAGPQHF.

A few counts support this clonotype. This rearrangement joins TRBV19 to TRBJ1-4; 9 nucleotides line up with TRBD1. The CDR3 runs 15 residues. The junction had 8 bases not matched to a gene; V was cut back by 5 bases and J by 7 bases. Germline V gene lookup returns CDR1 LNHDA and CDR2 SQIVND (reference sequence). Here the CDR3 reads CASSPSTGGPEKLFF. For the CDR3, the DNA is TGTGCCAGTAGTCCCTCGACAGGGGGTCCTGAAAAACTGTTTTTT.

This clonotype has ten or more counts. The rearrangement uses TRBV7-8 and TRBJ2-3; perhaps TRBD2 as D (6 bases). The CDR3 extends over 16 amino acids. Germline V gene lookup returns CDR1 SGHVS and CDR2 FQNEAQ. V gave up 5 bases and J gave up 2 bases, with 17 bases separating them. This CDR3 reads CASSSSLSGVTDTQYF. The CDR3 nucleotides are TGTGCCAGCAGCAGTTCCCTGTCGGGAGTCACAGATACGCAGTATTTT.

This chain joins TRBV2 and TRBJ1-5; 8 bases are a match to TRBD1. Germline loops: CDR1 SNHLY, CDR2 FYNNEI. The V segment lost 7 bases and the J segment 4 bases; nucleotides outside the gene matches: 3. The CDR3 sequence is 13 residues long. The DNA for the CDR3 is TGTGCCAGCATGGACAGGGTGAATCAGCCCCAGCATTTT. Residues: CASMDRVNQPQHF.